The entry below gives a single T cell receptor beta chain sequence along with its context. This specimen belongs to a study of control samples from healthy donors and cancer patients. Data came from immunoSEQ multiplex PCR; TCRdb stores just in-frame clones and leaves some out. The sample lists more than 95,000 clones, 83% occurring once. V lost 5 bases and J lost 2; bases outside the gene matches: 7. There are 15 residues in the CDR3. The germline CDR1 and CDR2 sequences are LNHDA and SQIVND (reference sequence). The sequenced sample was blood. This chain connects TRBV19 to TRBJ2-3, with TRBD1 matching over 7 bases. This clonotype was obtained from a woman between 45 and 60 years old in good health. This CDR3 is CASSWTGTSTDTQYF. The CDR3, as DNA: TGTGCCAGTAGTTGGACAGGTACGTCCACAGATACGCAGTATTTT. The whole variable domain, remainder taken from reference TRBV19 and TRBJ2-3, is DGGITQSPKYLFRKEGQNVTLSCEQNLNHDAMYWYRQDPGQGLRLIYYSQIVNDFQKGDIAEGYSVSREKKESFPLTVTSAQKNPTAFYLCASSWTGTSTDTQYFGPGTRLTVL.